This entry lists 8 T cell receptor beta chains sequenced from one sample in a study of neurological immune-mediated disorders. TCRdb recomputed calls from the 5' RACE reads with MiXCR, one row per CDR3 protein. This sample has tens of thousands of distinct CDR3 sequences; about 3.4% occur once, and the top ten carry 3.7%. Sequencing was performed on PBMCs. The receptor source for this set is a man aged 35 to 55 with multiple sclerosis.

This clonotype was found many times. The rearrangement uses TRBV5-8 and TRBJ2-7; TRBD2 matches 7 bases. The junction had 15 bases not matched to a gene; V was cut back by 6 bases and J by 6 bases. Germline CDR1 and CDR2: SGHTS and YDEGEE. The CDR3 consists of 15 residues. CDR3 coding DNA: TGTGCCAGCACCCCGCAGCGGGGTAGGTGGAGCGAGCAGTACTTC. Residues: CASTPQRGRWSEQYF.

This clonotype was seen at least ten times. The genes are TRBV6-2 or TRBV6-3 and TRBJ2-3, with 10 bases identical to TRBD1. J lost 5 bases, V lost 3 bases, and 8 bases had no gene match. This CDR3 contains 16 residues. Germline V gene sequence: CDR1 MNHEY, CDR2 SVGEGT. This chain's CDR3 is CASSYRDRGLKDTQYF. In nucleotides, the CDR3 is TGTGCCAGCAGTTATAGGGACAGGGGCCTTAAAGATACGCAGTATTTT.

This clonotype showed up many times. The rearrangement uses TRBV20-1 and TRBJ2-7; no clear D gene. There are 11 residues in the CDR3. Trimming stripped 2 bases from V and 3 bases from J, with 5 bases between. Germline V lookup: CDR1 DFQATT, CDR2 SNEGSKA (reference sequence). This chain's CDR3 is CSARQNYEQYF. For the CDR3, the DNA is TGCAGTGCTAGACAGAACTACGAGCAGTACTTC.

In this sample, this clonotype turned up many times. The CDR3 region has the DNA TGCAGTGCTAGACAAGGTTCCTATAATTCACCCCTCCACTTT. It encodes CSARQGSYNSPLHF. The V gene is TRBV20-1, the J gene TRBJ1-6; D not resolved. The V gene's germline CDR1 is DFQATT and CDR2 SNEGSKA (reference sequence). The CDR3 extends over 14 amino acids. Between the trimmed V and J ends, which lost 2 bases and 1 base, there was a span of 6 bases.

This clonotype was picked up many times. The rearrangement links TRBV2 to TRBJ2-2; D unclear. Trimming removed 8 bases at V and 5 bases at J, with 9 bases between. The CDR3 spans 12 residues. Per germline, CDR1 SNHLY and CDR2 FYNNEI. CDR3: CASWTETGELFF. Here the CDR3 DNA reads TGTGCCAGCTGGACGGAAACCGGGGAGCTGTTTTTT.

The sample holds many counts of this clonotype. The V and J genes are TRBV9 and TRBJ2-7; 11 bases agree with TRBD1. The V and J ends lost 4 bases and 3 bases, in that order; junction bases with no gene match: 6. This CDR3 is 15 amino acids long. In germline, CDR1 is SGDLS, CDR2 YYNGEE. The chain's CDR3 is CASSPPGTGGYEQYF. The CDR3 DNA reads TGTGCCAGCAGCCCGCCTGGGACAGGGGGCTACGAGCAGTACTTC.

In its sample, this clonotype was seen many times. The chain carries TRBV7-8 and TRBJ2-6; D is unclear. This CDR3 region has 14 residues. V gave up 7 bases and J gave up 4 bases, with 11 bases separating them. CDR1 SGHVS and CDR2 FQNEAQ come from the germline V gene. CDR3 sequence: CASTLPAGANVLTF. The CDR3 DNA is TGTGCCAGCACCCTCCCCGCCGGGGCCAACGTCCTGACTTTC.

This clonotype was recorded at least ten times. The genes are TRBV5-1 and TRBJ2-1; TRBD1 aligns across 11 bases. Germline CDR1 is SGHRS and CDR2 is YFSETQ. This CDR3 has 17 residues. V was pared by 4 bases and J by 4 bases, with 10 bases of the junction left unmatched. Here the CDR3 reads CASSLDRGLILYNEQFF. The CDR3 DNA is TGCGCCAGCAGCCTGGACAGGGGGCTTATATTATACAATGAGCAGTTCTTC.